The text below deals with one T cell receptor (beta chain). This specimen comes from a study of blood T cell repertoires in COVID-19. About the research overall: Material from acute and convalescent COVID-19 was sourced from the United States, Italy and Spain.

Study processing details: Reference gene primer amplification gave nucleated cell count estimates. Method: immunoSEQ multiplex PCR; TCRdb's copy keeps in-frame clones and lacks some. D and trimming were read from the DNA, whereas the V and J calls and clone size are those reported in that table. The data hold 150,000 to 200,000 clones, with around 80% observed a single time. Cohorts were based on clinical histories the participants reported. Resolution of symptoms, clearance, or two negative PCRs was present in recovered Cohort 3 donors. This receptor was obtained from a woman in her fifties or sixties who had recovered from COVID-19. Sequenced input: PBMCs or T cells enriched from blood (not recorded which).

CDR3 sequence: CASTRKTSGYNEQFF. CDR3 nucleotide sequence: TGTGCCAGCACTCGGAAGACTAGCGGATACAATGAGCAGTTCTTC. This sequence joins TRBV7-9 and TRBJ2-1, with 9 bases matching TRBD2. Looked up from germline, CDR1 is SEHNR and CDR2 is FQNEAQ (reference sequence). CDR3 length: 15 amino acids. V lost 7 bases, J lost 4 bases, and 8 bases stayed unmatched.